This entry lists 18 T cell receptor beta chains sequenced from one sample in a study of T cell changes during pregnancy in multiple sclerosis. TCRdb's table, derived via immunoSEQ multiplex PCR, lists solely in-frame clones and lacks some. The table includes under 90,000 clones, 92% detected once. The specimen comprised peripheral blood, sampled in the second trimester of pregnancy. The receptors come from a female donor in good health, enrolled as a control in a pregnancy study.

This CDR3 is CASSAELGSGNTIYF. CDR3 nucleotides: TGTGCCAGCAGCGCGGAACTGGGCTCCGGAAACACCATATATTTT. V gene TRBV9 combines with J gene TRBJ1-3; D is unresolved. The V gene's germline CDR1 is SGDLS and CDR2 YYNGEE. Trimming took 3 bases from V and 4 from J, leaving 14 bases between them. This CDR3 has 15 residues.

V gene TRBV7-3 combines with J gene TRBJ1-1; D call uncertain. The V end lost 5 bases, the J end lost 4 bases, and 17 bases lay between the germline ends. This CDR3 has 15 amino acids. Germline values: CDR1 SGHTA, CDR2 FQGTGA. The DNA for the CDR3 is TGTGCCAGCAGCACCCTTCCCCGGGAGGGCACTGAAGCTTTCTTT. This sequence encodes CASSTLPREGTEAFF. The full variable domain, its missing parts supplied by reference TRBV7-3 and TRBJ1-1, is GAGVSQTPSNKVTEKGKYVELRCDPISGHTALYWYRQSLGQGPEFLIYFQGTGAADDSGLPNDRFFAVRPEGSVSTLKIQRTERGDSAVYLCASSTLPREGTEAFFGQGTRLTVV.

The chain couples TRBV5-1 to TRBJ2-2; 11 bases are a match to TRBD2. CDR3 length equals 14 residues. CDR1 and CDR2 from the germline V gene are SGHRS and YFSETQ. V was pared by 5 bases and J by 7 bases, with 4 bases of the junction left unmatched. Written as DNA, the CDR3 is TGCGCCAGCAGTAGTCTAGCGGGAGGCGGGGAGCTGTTTTTT. It encodes CASSSLAGGGELFF.

The J gene is TRBJ2-5, the V gene TRBV11-2; D unresolved. The CDR3 is 15 residues long. V was trimmed by 5 bases and J by 2 bases, leaving 15 bases between them. Germline V lookup: CDR1 SGHAT, CDR2 FQNNGV. CDR3 sequence: CASSPILSLQETQYF. The CDR3 DNA reads as TGTGCCAGCAGCCCCATCTTAAGCCTACAAGAGACCCAGTACTTC.

The CDR3 loop is CASTMTSGSSDEQFF. CDR3 DNA: TGTGCCAGCACCATGACTAGCGGGAGTAGTGATGAGCAGTTCTTC. This chain uses TRBV6-4 with TRBJ2-1; the match to TRBD2 covers 12 bases. The CDR3 has 15 amino acids. The V gene end was trimmed by 7 bases and the J gene end by 8 bases; junction bases not matched to a gene: 9. Germline assignment: CDR1 MRHNA and CDR2 SNTAGT.

This chain links TRBV7-2 with TRBJ2-3; D perhaps matches TRBD2 (5 bases). This CDR3 region has 14 residues. From germline, CDR1 is SGHTA and CDR2 FQGNSA. With 6 bases removed from V and 1 base from J, the gap between germline ends came to 11 bases. The CDR3 loop is CASSPGLGTDTQYF. CDR3 in DNA: TGTGCCAGCAGTCCAGGACTTGGCACAGATACGCAGTATTTT.

This rearrangement joins TRBV5-1 to TRBJ2-3; D perhaps matches TRBD2 (5 bases). V dropped 0 bases and J dropped 2 bases, with 16 bases sitting between them. From germline, CDR1 is SGHRS and CDR2 YFSETQ. The CDR3 loop spans 17 amino acids. DNA of the CDR3: TGCGCCAGCAGCTTGGGGACGGAGGACCTCTACACAGATACGCAGTATTTT. This translates into CASSLGTEDLYTDTQYF.

This sequence joins TRBV28 and TRBJ1-5, with D unresolved. CDR3 length: 12 residues. CDR1 and CDR2 from the germline V gene are MDHEN and SYDVKM. V lost 5 bases, J lost 7 bases, and 9 bases lay in between. The CDR3 DNA reads TGTGCCAGCAGTGAGGGTAGGCAGCCCCAGCATTTT. Translated, it gives CASSEGRQPQHF.

This chain links TRBV5-1 with TRBJ2-7; TRBD2 aligns across 7 bases. The J segment lost 2 bases and the V segment lost 1 base, leaving 6 bases of the junction unmatched. Germline lookup yields CDR1 SGHRS and CDR2 YFSETQ. This CDR3 has 15 amino acids. The CDR3 sequence is CASSLTSGATYEQYF. The DNA of the CDR3 is TGCGCCAGCAGCTTGACCAGCGGGGCGACCTACGAGCAGTACTTC. The variable domain in full, with the rest retrieved from reference TRBV5-1 and TRBJ2-7, is KAGVTQTPRYLIKTRGQQVTLSCSPISGHRSVSWYQQTPGQGLQFLFEYFSETQRNKGNFPGRFSGRQFSNSRSEMNVSTLELGDSALYLCASSLTSGATYEQYFGPGTRLTVT.

The chain couples TRBV7-9 to TRBJ2-5, with D perhaps matching TRBD2 (6 bases). The CDR3 has 14 residues. Germline CDR1 is SEHNR and CDR2 is FQNEAQ (reference sequence). Trimming left V 1 base short and J 5 bases short, with 11 bases between. DNA for the CDR3: TGTGCCAGCAGCTTAGTGGTAGCGGAGGAGACCCAGTACTTC. Its protein is CASSLVVAEETQYF.

The count of this clone is one. The chain has TRBV28 and TRBJ2-3; 8 bases map to TRBD1. V trimming: 2 bases; J trimming: 3 bases; junction bases outside the gene matches: 7. The CDR3 has 16 amino acids. The germline V gene encodes CDR1 MDHEN and CDR2 SYDVKM. The CDR3 loop reads CASSLRSGGLTDTQYF. CDR3 DNA sequence: TGTGCCAGCAGTTTAAGGTCAGGGGGCCTGACAGATACGCAGTATTTT.

To note about this clone: The identical CDR3 is also encoded by other nucleotide sequences in the sample. V and J are TRBV6-1 and TRBJ1-1, with 8 nucleotides matching TRBD1. Germline values: CDR1 MNHNS, CDR2 SASEGT. CDR3 length: 17 amino acids. J was trimmed by 2 bases and V by 3 bases; bases with no gene match: 11. Here the CDR3 DNA reads TGTGCCAGCAGTGACCTCCCCGGACAGGGATACAACACTGAAGCTTTCTTT. It yields the protein CASSDLPGQGYNTEAFF.

The chain recombines TRBV18 with TRBJ1-4; 9 bases match TRBD1. The germline CDR1 and CDR2 sequences are KGHSH and LQKENI. The ends lost 6 bases at V and 7 bases at J; junction bases unmatched: 9. The CDR3 runs to 15 residues. CDR3 DNA: TGTGCCAGCTCCCGGACCGGGACAGGGAGTGAAAAACTGTTTTTT. This encodes CASSRTGTGSEKLFF. Filled out from reference TRBV18 and TRBJ1-4, the complete variable domain reads NAGVMQNPRHLVRRRGQEARLRCSPMKGHSHVYWYRQLPEEGLKFMVYLQKENIIDESGMPKERFSAEFPKEGPSILRIQQVVRGDSAAYFCASSRTGTGSEKLFFGSGTQLSVL.

Only one count was recorded for this clone. The chain combines TRBV7-9 with TRBJ1-2; no definite D call. From germline, CDR1 is SEHNR and CDR2 FQNEAQ (reference sequence). This CDR3 is built from 17 residues. V lost 4 bases and J 0 bases, leaving 18 bases between the germline ends. Written as DNA, the CDR3 is TGTGCCAGCAGCTCTACCCAAACTATATCAGCTAACTATGGCTACACCTTC. This gives the protein CASSSTQTISANYGYTF.

The rearrangement links TRBV28 to TRBJ2-7; possibly TRBD2 for D (5 bases). Trimming took 6 bases from V and 2 from J, leaving 14 bases between them. This CDR3 has 14 residues. Germline CDR1 and CDR2: MDHEN and SYDVKM. CDR3 DNA: TGTGCCAGCAGCTACGGGATCTCGGCCTACGAGCAGTACTTC. Protein sequence: CASSYGISAYEQYF.

The rearrangement uses TRBV11-3 and TRBJ2-3; the D is unclear. Per the germline V gene, CDR1 is SGHNT and CDR2 is YENEEA. V was shortened by 7 bases and J by 5 bases, with 10 bases between the two germline ends. The CDR3 is 12 residues long. CDR3 residues: CASTKTGDTQYF. The CDR3 DNA is TGTGCCAGCACCAAAACGGGAGATACGCAGTATTTT.

The CDR3 coding sequence is TGTGCCAGCAGTGCCGGACTTAGCAATCAGCCCCAGCATTTT. As protein: CASSAGLSNQPQHF. This sequence joins TRBV2 and TRBJ1-5; the D is unclear. Per the germline V gene, CDR1 is SNHLY and CDR2 is FYNNEI. The CDR3 contains 14 residues. Trimming removed 4 bases from V and 0 bases from J, with 7 bases in between.

The chain carries TRBV9 and TRBJ2-1, with 9 bases that match TRBD2. Germline loops: CDR1 SGDLS, CDR2 YYNGEE. The CDR3 is 16 amino acids. V trimming: 4 bases; J trimming: 1 base; junction bases outside the gene matches: 6. This chain's CDR3 is CASSTRLAESYNEQFF. CDR3 sequence (DNA): TGTGCCAGCAGCACAAGACTAGCGGAATCCTACAATGAGCAGTTCTTC.